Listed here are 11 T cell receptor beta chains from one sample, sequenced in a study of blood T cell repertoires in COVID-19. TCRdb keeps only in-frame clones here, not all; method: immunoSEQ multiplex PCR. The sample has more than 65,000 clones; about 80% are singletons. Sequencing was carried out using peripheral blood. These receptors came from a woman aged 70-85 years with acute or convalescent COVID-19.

CDR3 region: CASSLGQGRDYEQYF. CDR3 DNA sequence: TGTGCCAGCAGCCTCGGACAGGGTCGGGATTACGAGCAGTACTTC. The rearrangement links TRBV6-5 to TRBJ2-7; the match to TRBD1 covers 8 bases. The CDR3 length is 15 residues. Trimming took 6 bases from V and 4 from J; bases not matched to a gene: 11. Germline CDR1 and CDR2: MNHEY and SVGAGI.

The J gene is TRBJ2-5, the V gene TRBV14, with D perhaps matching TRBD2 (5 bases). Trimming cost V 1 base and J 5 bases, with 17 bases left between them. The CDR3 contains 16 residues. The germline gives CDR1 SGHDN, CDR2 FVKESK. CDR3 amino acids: CASSQGRIGGLETQYF. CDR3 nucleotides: TGTGCCAGCAGCCAAGGGAGAATCGGAGGTCTGGAGACCCAGTACTTC.

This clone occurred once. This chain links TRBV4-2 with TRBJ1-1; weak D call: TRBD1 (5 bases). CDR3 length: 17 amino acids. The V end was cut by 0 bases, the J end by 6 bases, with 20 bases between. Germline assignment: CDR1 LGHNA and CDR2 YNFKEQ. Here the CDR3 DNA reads TGTGCCAGCAGCCAAGACCCCGGCGGGGGAGTTAGGGCTGAAGCTTTCTTT. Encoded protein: CASSQDPGGGVRAEAFF.

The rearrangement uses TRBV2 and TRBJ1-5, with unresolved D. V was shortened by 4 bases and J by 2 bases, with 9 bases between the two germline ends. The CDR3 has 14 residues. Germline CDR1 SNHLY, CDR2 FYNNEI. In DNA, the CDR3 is TGTGCCAGCAGTGTGGCAGTTGGCAATCAGCCCCAGCATTTT. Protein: CASSVAVGNQPQHF. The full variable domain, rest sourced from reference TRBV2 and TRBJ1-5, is EPEVTQTPSHQVTQMGQEVILRCVPISNHLYFYWYRQILGQKVEFLVSFYNNEISEKSEIFDDQFSVERPDGSNFTLKIRSTKLEDSAMYFCASSVAVGNQPQHFGDGTRLSIL.

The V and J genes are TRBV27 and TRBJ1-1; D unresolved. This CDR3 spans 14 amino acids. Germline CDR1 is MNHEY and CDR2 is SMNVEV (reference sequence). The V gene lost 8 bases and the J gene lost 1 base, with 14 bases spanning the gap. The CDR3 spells CASRPTQTNTEAFF. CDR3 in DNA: TGTGCCAGCCGCCCGACTCAGACGAACACTGAAGCTTTCTTT.

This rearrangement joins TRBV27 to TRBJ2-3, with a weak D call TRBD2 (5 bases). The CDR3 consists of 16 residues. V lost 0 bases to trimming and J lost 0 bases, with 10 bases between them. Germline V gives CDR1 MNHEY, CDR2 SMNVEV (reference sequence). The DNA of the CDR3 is TGTGCCAGCAGTTTATCCGGGGAACTCAGCACAGATACGCAGTATTTT. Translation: CASSLSGELSTDTQYF.

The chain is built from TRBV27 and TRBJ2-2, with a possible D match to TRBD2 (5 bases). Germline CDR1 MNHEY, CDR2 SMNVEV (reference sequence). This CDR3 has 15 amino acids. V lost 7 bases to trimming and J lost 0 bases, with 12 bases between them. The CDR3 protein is CASIAGHANTGELFF. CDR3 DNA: TGTGCCAGCATCGCGGGCCACGCGAACACCGGGGAGCTGTTTTTT.

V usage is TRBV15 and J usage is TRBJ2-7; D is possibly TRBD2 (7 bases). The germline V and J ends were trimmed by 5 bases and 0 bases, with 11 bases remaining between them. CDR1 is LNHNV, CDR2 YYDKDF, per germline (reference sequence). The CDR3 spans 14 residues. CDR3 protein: CATSEGGASYEQYF. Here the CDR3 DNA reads TGTGCCACCAGCGAAGGGGGGGCCTCCTACGAGCAGTACTTC.

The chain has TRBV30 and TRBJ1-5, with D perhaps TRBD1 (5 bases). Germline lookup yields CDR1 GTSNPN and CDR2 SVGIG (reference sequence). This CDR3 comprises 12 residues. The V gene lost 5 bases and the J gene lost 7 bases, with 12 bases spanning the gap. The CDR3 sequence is CAWGRGVQPQHF. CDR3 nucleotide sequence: TGTGCCTGGGGTCGGGGGGTCCAGCCCCAGCATTTT.

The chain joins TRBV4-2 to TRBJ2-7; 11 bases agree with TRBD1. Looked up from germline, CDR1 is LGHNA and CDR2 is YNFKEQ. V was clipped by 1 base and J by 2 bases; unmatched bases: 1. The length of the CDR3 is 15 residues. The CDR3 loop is CASSQAGQGAYEQYF. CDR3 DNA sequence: TGTGCCAGCAGCCAAGCGGGACAGGGGGCCTACGAGCAGTACTTC.

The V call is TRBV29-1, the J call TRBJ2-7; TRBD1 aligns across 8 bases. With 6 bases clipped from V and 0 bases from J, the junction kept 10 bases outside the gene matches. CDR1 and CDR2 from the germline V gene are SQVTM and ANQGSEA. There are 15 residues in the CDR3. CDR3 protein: CSVESHRGDSYEQYF. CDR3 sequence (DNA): TGCAGCGTCGAATCCCACAGGGGGGACTCCTACGAGCAGTACTTC.